One T cell receptor beta chain is described in this entry. Its specificity is not known. This record belongs to a study of radiotherapy plus CTLA-4 blockade in lung cancer. Study overall: Objective responses were recorded in about a sixth of patients, with disease control recorded in 25% to 40%.

General study findings and limits: Subsequent to radiotherapy plus ipilimumab, tumor-derived TCR clones underwent expansion in blood.

Repertoires were generated with immunoSEQ multiplex PCR, while TCRdb's copy carries only in-frame clones and drops some. Here the sample spans tens of thousands of clones, 85% to 90% being singletons. This clonotype was obtained from a human donor with non-small cell lung cancer that progressed on radiotherapy plus ipilimumab. Sequenced here: peripheral blood, sampled from a patient treated with radiotherapy plus ipilimumab.

The DNA for the CDR3 is TGTGCCAGCTCACCAGGTGGCAAAAACATTCAGTACTTC. This translates into CASSPGGKNIQYF. V gene TRBV18 combines with J gene TRBJ2-4; D not resolved. The CDR3 length is 13 residues. Trimming took 2 bases from V and 3 from J, leaving 5 bases between them. Germline CDR1 KGHSH, CDR2 LQKENI.